This T cell receptor (beta chain) was retrieved from a study of blood T cell repertoires in COVID-19. Whole-study context: The cDNA or gDNA used as material had been derived from T cells, B-cell-depleted T cells, or PBMCs.

The V end lost 6 bases, the J end lost 4 bases, and 15 bases lay between the germline ends. The CDR3 has 14 residues. Per germline, CDR1 MNHEY and CDR2 SVGAGI. Authors' processing steps: Researchers report that nucleated cell counts were estimated from reference gene primer amplification. The repertoire was sequenced with immunoSEQ multiplex PCR; TCRdb's copy has only in-frame clones and lacks some. For V, J and clone size, that table is used; D and trimming come from the DNA. Of about 250,000 clones in the sample, around 85% are singletons; the top ten hold roughly 5.3%. The clonotype was recovered from a man aged 50-59 years with active or convalescent COVID-19. The chain joins TRBV6-5 to TRBJ1-1; a possible D gene is TRBD1 (6 bases). The specimen was peripheral blood. CDR3 nucleotide sequence: TGTGCCAGCAGAGACGACAGGTTGGGCACTGAAGCTTTCTTT. Translation gives CASRDDRLGTEAFF.